This T cell receptor beta chain is drawn from a study of T-cell memory formation after mild COVID-19. For the study at large: Largely donor-specific sequence clusters came from two donors.

TCRdb passed the 5' RACE reads through MiXCR, listing each CDR3 protein once. The table lists hundreds of thousands of distinct CDR3 sequences, less than 25% of them singletons. General study points: Contracting CD4+ clones sat mainly in CM and EM; CD8+ in EMRA. CD4/CD8 balance characterized clones contracting day 15 to 85, and CD4+ skew characterized later expanders.

As to this clonotype: Its antigen is not identified.

The CDR3 is made up of 14 amino acids. Germline assignment: CDR1 SGHTA and CDR2 FQGNSA. With 6 bases clipped from V and 6 bases from J, the junction kept 6 bases outside the gene matches. Input material: PBMCs or a T cell subset sorted from them (not recorded which). The rearrangement uses TRBV7-2 and TRBJ2-1, with 9 bases matching TRBD1. The clonotype originates from an adult woman who had mild COVID-19 (a few samples of this study predate the infection). Cell type and time point are not known. The CDR3 DNA reads TGTGCCAGCAGGACAGGGGGGACGAGCAATGAGCAGTTCTTC. Its protein is CASRTGGTSNEQFF. Variable domain in full (rest from reference TRBV7-2 and TRBJ2-1): GAGVSQSPSNKVTEKGKDVELRCDPISGHTALYWYRQSLGQGLEFLIYFQGNSAPDKSGLPSDRFSAERTGGSVSTLTIQRTQQEDSAVYLCASRTGGTSNEQFFGPGTRLTVL.